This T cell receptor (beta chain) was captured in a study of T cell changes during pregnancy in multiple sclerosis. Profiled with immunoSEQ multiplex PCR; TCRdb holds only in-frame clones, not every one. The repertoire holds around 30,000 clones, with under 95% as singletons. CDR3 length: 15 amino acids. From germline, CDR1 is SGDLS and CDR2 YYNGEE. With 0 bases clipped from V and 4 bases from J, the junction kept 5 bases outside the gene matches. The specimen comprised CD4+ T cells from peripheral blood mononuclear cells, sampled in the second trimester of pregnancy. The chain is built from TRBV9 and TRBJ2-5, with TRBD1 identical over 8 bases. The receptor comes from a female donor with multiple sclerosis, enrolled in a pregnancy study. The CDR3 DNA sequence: TGTGCCAGCAGCGTAGCCGGGACAGGAGGAGAGACCCAGTACTTC. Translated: CASSVAGTGGETQYF.